This TCR beta chain is drawn from a study of post-analysis software for immune sequencing data (dated by TCRdb to the mid-2010s). For the study in its entirety: Disease courses on record covered relapsing-remitting, secondary progressive and progressive-relapsing multiple sclerosis, though some patients had no subtype annotation. The multiple sclerosis patient repertoires were compared with ten to eleven previously published healthy control repertoires from donors aged about 6 to 26 years. A subset of samples was prepared in parallel using single-end sample barcoding, then pooled and co-amplified after Illumina adapter ligation.

This clonotype showed up many times. Its antigen specificity is not known. Per-base quality was not reported, and no clone a single base away is much larger than it. General findings and caveats noted by the study authors: Multiple sclerosis patients had significantly lower normalized Chao1 diversity than controls, a result that suggests substantial peripheral T-cell clonal expansion. Four to six TRBV segments, including TRBV5-6, TRBV5-1 and TRBV20-1, were significantly more frequent in patients than controls. Direct clustering with F measure showed strong co-clustering of samples prepared in the same batch, prompting a batch-effect correction. The multiple sclerosis patient group was slightly younger than the control group.

Sequences SGDLS (CDR1) and YYNGEE (CDR2) are obtained from the germline V gene. The CDR3 runs 14 amino acids, cysteine and phenylalanine included. Just CDR3 DNA is preserved here, 42 bases in frame from base 1. V gives up 1 base and J gives up 8 bases, and the segment between their germline ends measures 14 bases. Library preparation employed PCR. Sequencing used an Illumina HiSeq 2500. To reduce PCR and sequencing biases, unique molecular identifiers were incorporated into the TCR beta cDNA libraries. About 500,000 cDNA molecules were obtained for every 1 to 10 million input T cells, so each molecule roughly corresponded to one T cell. The patient libraries were prepared and sequenced with the same protocol used for the earlier healthy control dataset. Within a given batch, samples were prepared together, multiplexed and sequenced on the same HiSeq lane. On the authors' methods: Raw barcoded reads were processed with MIGEC, discarding single-read molecular identifier groups before consensus assembly and CDR3 extraction. Clonotype tables were post-analysed with VDJtools, and diversity was normalized by down-sampling all datasets to the smallest sample size. Repertoire overlap clustering matched CDR3 amino acid but not nucleotide sequences to correct batch-related cross-sample contamination. TCRdb's own reprocessing of the public reads used fastp at Q25 and MiXCR and kept productive beta chains. Every distinct CDR3 protein forms one entry, paired with its most common genes and DNA. The authors' filters were not applied to this entry. The sample has a few hundred thousand distinct CDR3 sequences on record, less than 40% of them singletons. More than 4% of the sample rests with the top ten.

TCR beta repertoires were profiled from peripheral blood of roughly 13 young patients with multiple sclerosis to demonstrate the VDJtools post-analysis software. Multiple sclerosis patients were children and adolescents aged roughly 6 to 16 years. This clonotype was sampled from a girl aged 5 to 17 with multiple sclerosis. In this chain, TRBV9 is recombined with TRBJ2-3; the D gene is perhaps TRBD2, from 6 matching bases. Sequences were obtained from blood. The DNA is as follows: TGTGCCAGCAGCGTATTAACAGCGGAGGGTACGCAGTATTTT. It translates as CASSVLTAEGTQYF. The full variable domain, completed from the reference TRBV9 and TRBJ2-3 proteins outside the CDR3, reads DSGVTQTPKHLITATGQRVTLRCSPRSGDLSVYWYQQSLDQGLQFLIQYYNGEERAKGNILERFSAQQFPDLHSELNLSSLELGDSALYFCASSVLTAEGTQYFGPGTRLTVL.